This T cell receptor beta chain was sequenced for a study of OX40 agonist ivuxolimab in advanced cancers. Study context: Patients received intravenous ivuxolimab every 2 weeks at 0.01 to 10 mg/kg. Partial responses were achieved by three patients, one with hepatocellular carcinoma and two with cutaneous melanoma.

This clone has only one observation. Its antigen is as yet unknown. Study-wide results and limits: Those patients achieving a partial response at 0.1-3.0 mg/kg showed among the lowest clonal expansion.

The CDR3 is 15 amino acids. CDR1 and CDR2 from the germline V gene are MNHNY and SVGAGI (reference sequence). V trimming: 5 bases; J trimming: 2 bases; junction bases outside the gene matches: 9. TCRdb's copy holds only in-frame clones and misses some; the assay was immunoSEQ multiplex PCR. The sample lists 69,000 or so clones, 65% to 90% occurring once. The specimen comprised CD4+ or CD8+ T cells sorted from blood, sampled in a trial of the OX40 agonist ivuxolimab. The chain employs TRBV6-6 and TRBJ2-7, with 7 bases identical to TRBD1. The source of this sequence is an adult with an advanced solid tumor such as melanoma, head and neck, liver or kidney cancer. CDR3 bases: TGTGCCAGCAGTCCCCGACAGGGCCCCACCTACGAGCAGTACTTC. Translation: CASSPRQGPTYEQYF.